The rows below give T cell receptor beta chains drawn from one sample of a study of blood T cell repertoires in COVID-19. Repertoires were generated with immunoSEQ multiplex PCR, while TCRdb's copy carries only in-frame clones and drops some. The sample yields more than 200,000 clones, about 88% seen once. Sequencing input: PBMCs or T cells enriched from blood (not recorded which). These receptors were obtained from a woman between 50 and 59 years old who had recovered from COVID-19. Each CDR3 is given with its conserved first and last residue. The D gene is left open where the match is weak. Only part of the rows carry a size: once, few, many, or a class if the clone is expanded.

clone size: NA; V gene: TRBV27; D gene: TRBD1; J gene: TRBJ1-6; CDR3 protein: CASSSPGQGVNSPLHF; CDR3 DNA: TGTGCCAGCAGTTCGCCGGGACAGGGCGTTAATTCACCCCTCCACTTT
clone size: NA; V gene: TRBV9; D gene: TRBD1; J gene: TRBJ1-1; CDR3 protein: CASSATTGYADTEAFF; CDR3 DNA: TGTGCCAGCAGCGCAACGACAGGGTACGCCGACACTGAAGCTTTCTTT
clone size: NA; V gene: TRBV7-9; D gene: NA; J gene: TRBJ1-2; CDR3 protein: CASSLAWAANYGYTF; CDR3 DNA: TGTGCCAGCAGCTTAGCTTGGGCCGCAAACTATGGCTACACCTTC
clone size: NA; V gene: TRBV7-9; D gene: TRBD1; J gene: TRBJ1-2; CDR3 protein: CASSSKKTGTGNYGYTF; CDR3 DNA: TGTGCCAGCAGCTCGAAAAAAACCGGGACAGGGAACTATGGCTACACCTTC
clone size: few; V gene: TRBV29-1; D gene: NA; J gene: TRBJ1-1; CDR3 protein: CSVGGMNTEAFF; CDR3 DNA: TGCAGCGTCGGGGGAATGAACACTGAAGCTTTCTTT
clone size: NA; V gene: TRBV7-8; D gene: NA; J gene: TRBJ2-1; CDR3 protein: CASSLEGDREQFF; CDR3 DNA: TGTGCCAGCAGCTTAGAGGGGGATAGGGAGCAGTTCTTC
clone size: NA; V gene: TRBV6-2/TRBV6-3; D gene: TRBD1; J gene: TRBJ1-2; CDR3 protein: CASSLNHGQVSNYGYTF; CDR3 DNA: TGTGCCAGCAGTCTTAACCACGGACAGGTCTCAAACTATGGCTACACCTTC
clone size: NA; V gene: TRBV5-6; D gene: TRBD2; J gene: TRBJ2-5; CDR3 protein: CASSPSRGSGQETQYF; CDR3 DNA: TGTGCCAGCAGCCCCAGTCGCGGGAGTGGTCAAGAGACCCAGTACTTC
clone size: NA; V gene: TRBV19; D gene: TRBD2; J gene: TRBJ2-7; CDR3 protein: CASSIGGSSSYEQYF; CDR3 DNA: TGTGCCAGTAGTATAGGCGGGAGTAGCTCCTACGAGCAGTACTTC
clone size: NA; V gene: TRBV4-2; D gene: TRBD1; J gene: TRBJ1-1; CDR3 protein: CASSPGTVGTEAFF; CDR3 DNA: TGTGCCAGCAGCCCTGGGACAGTTGGCACTGAAGCTTTCTTT
clone size: NA; V gene: TRBV5-1; D gene: NA; J gene: TRBJ1-4; CDR3 protein: CASRGPGSNANEKLFF; CDR3 DNA: TGCGCCAGCAGAGGGCCAGGGTCTAATGCTAATGAAAAACTGTTTTTT
clone size: NA; V gene: TRBV6-5; D gene: TRBD2; J gene: TRBJ2-1; CDR3 protein: CASSYGGRVDNEQFF; CDR3 DNA: TGTGCCAGCAGTTACGGCGGGAGGGTCGACAATGAGCAGTTCTTC
clone size: NA; V gene: TRBV28; D gene: NA; J gene: TRBJ2-1; CDR3 protein: CASSLRRGGYNEQFF; CDR3 DNA: TGTGCCAGCAGTTTACGGCGGGGAGGCTACAATGAGCAGTTCTTC
clone size: NA; V gene: TRBV18; D gene: TRBD2; J gene: TRBJ2-7; CDR3 protein: CASSPLTGLAGVNEQYF; CDR3 DNA: TGTGCCAGCTCACCACTAACGGGACTAGCGGGAGTTAACGAGCAGTACTTC
clone size: NA; V gene: TRBV27; D gene: TRBD2; J gene: TRBJ2-7; CDR3 protein: CASSLSPSGRYYEQYF; CDR3 DNA: TGTGCCAGCAGTTTAAGCCCCAGCGGGAGATACTACGAGCAGTACTTC
clone size: NA; V gene: TRBV5-1; D gene: NA; J gene: TRBJ2-7; CDR3 protein: CASSAGYGDYEQYF; CDR3 DNA: TGCGCCAGCAGCGCAGGGTATGGTGACTACGAGCAGTACTTC
clone size: NA; V gene: TRBV4-2; D gene: TRBD1; J gene: TRBJ1-2; CDR3 protein: CASSQEKGAGYGYTF; CDR3 DNA: TGTGCCAGCAGCCAAGAGAAGGGGGCAGGTTATGGCTACACCTTC
clone size: NA; V gene: TRBV6-2/TRBV6-3; D gene: NA; J gene: TRBJ2-6; CDR3 protein: CASSRSSGANVLTF; CDR3 DNA: TGTGCCAGCAGTCGGAGCTCTGGGGCCAACGTCCTGACTTTC
clone size: NA; V gene: TRBV11-2; D gene: TRBD1; J gene: TRBJ1-2; CDR3 protein: CASSSEDRGYYGYTF; CDR3 DNA: TGTGCCAGCAGCTCAGAGGACAGGGGTTACTATGGCTACACCTTC
clone size: NA; V gene: TRBV7-8; D gene: NA; J gene: TRBJ1-1; CDR3 protein: CASSSPAGGGNTEAFF; CDR3 DNA: TGTGCCAGCAGCTCTCCCGCGGGGGGAGGGAACACTGAAGCTTTCTTT
clone size: once; V gene: TRBV6-6; D gene: NA; J gene: TRBJ1-5; CDR3 protein: CASSPLLIRGPNQPQHF; CDR3 DNA: TGTGCCAGCAGTCCCCTATTGATCAGGGGACCAAATCAGCCCCAGCATTTT
clone size: NA; V gene: TRBV18; D gene: TRBD2; J gene: TRBJ2-3; CDR3 protein: CASSGLETDTQYF; CDR3 DNA: TGTGCCAGCTCGGGACTAGAGACAGATACGCAGTATTTT
clone size: once; V gene: TRBV12-3/TRBV12-4; D gene: NA; J gene: TRBJ2-3; CDR3 protein: CASSRGSTDTQYF; CDR3 DNA: TGTGCCAGCAGTCGGGGGAGCACAGATACGCAGTATTTT
clone size: NA; V gene: TRBV12-3/TRBV12-4; D gene: NA; J gene: TRBJ2-7; CDR3 protein: CASRWASYEQYF; CDR3 DNA: TGTGCCAGCAGATGGGCCTCCTACGAGCAGTACTTC
clone size: NA; V gene: TRBV19; D gene: NA; J gene: TRBJ1-4; CDR3 protein: CASSIDSVNEKLFF; CDR3 DNA: TGTGCCAGTAGTATCGATAGCGTTAATGAAAAACTGTTTTTT
clone size: once; V gene: TRBV19; D gene: TRBD1; J gene: TRBJ1-5; CDR3 protein: CASTTTGVGGRSNQPQHF; CDR3 DNA: TGTGCCAGTACGACGACAGGGGTGGGGGGTCGTAGCAATCAGCCCCAGCATTTT
clone size: NA; V gene: TRBV2; D gene: NA; J gene: TRBJ1-5; CDR3 protein: CASSREDNQPQHF; CDR3 DNA: TGTGCCAGCAGCAGGGAGGACAATCAGCCCCAGCATTTT
clone size: NA; V gene: TRBV9; D gene: NA; J gene: TRBJ1-1; CDR3 protein: CASAKGDMNTEAFF; CDR3 DNA: TGTGCCAGCGCTAAGGGAGATATGAACACTGAAGCTTTCTTT
clone size: NA; V gene: TRBV19; D gene: NA; J gene: TRBJ2-5; CDR3 protein: CASSTEETQYF; CDR3 DNA: TGTGCCAGTAGTACGGAAGAGACCCAGTACTTC
clone size: NA; V gene: TRBV7-9; D gene: NA; J gene: TRBJ1-2; CDR3 protein: CASSSPGIYGYTF; CDR3 DNA: TGTGCCAGCAGCTCCCCAGGAATCTATGGCTACACCTTC
clone size: NA; V gene: TRBV21-1; D gene: NA; J gene: TRBJ1-4; CDR3 protein: CASSKTETEDSTTNEKLFF; CDR3 DNA: TGTGCCAGCAGCAAAACGGAAACTGAAGACAGCACAACTAATGAAAAACTGTTTTTT
clone size: NA; V gene: TRBV7-8; D gene: NA; J gene: TRBJ2-1; CDR3 protein: CASSLIGGTDYNEQFF; CDR3 DNA: TGTGCCAGCAGCTTAATTGGCGGGACAGATTACAATGAGCAGTTCTTC
clone size: NA; V gene: TRBV19; D gene: TRBD1; J gene: TRBJ1-1; CDR3 protein: CASSSTGGTRTGFRAFF; CDR3 DNA: TGTGCCAGTAGTAGTACCGGTGGTACAAGGACAGGGTTTAGGGCTTTCTTT
clone size: NA; V gene: TRBV7-3; D gene: TRBD2; J gene: TRBJ2-3; CDR3 protein: CASSPGLAVATDTQYF; CDR3 DNA: TGTGCCAGCAGCCCGGGACTAGCGGTTGCCACAGATACGCAGTATTTT
clone size: NA; V gene: TRBV12-5; D gene: NA; J gene: TRBJ2-5; CDR3 protein: CASGLVNLREETQYF; CDR3 DNA: TGTGCTAGTGGTTTGGTAAACCTCCGGGAAGAGACCCAGTACTTC
clone size: NA; V gene: TRBV7-2; D gene: TRBD2; J gene: TRBJ2-1; CDR3 protein: CASSLELAGVNEQFF; CDR3 DNA: TGTGCCAGCAGCTTAGAACTAGCGGGAGTCAATGAGCAGTTCTTC
clone size: NA; V gene: TRBV7-3; D gene: TRBD2; J gene: TRBJ2-1; CDR3 protein: CASSPLAGGRHEQFF; CDR3 DNA: TGTGCCAGCAGCCCTCTTGCGGGAGGGCGACATGAGCAGTTCTTC
clone size: NA; V gene: TRBV24-1; D gene: TRBD1; J gene: TRBJ2-1; CDR3 protein: CATSRGDRGNFGRYNEQFF; CDR3 DNA: TGTGCCACCAGCAGAGGGGACAGGGGGAATTTCGGTCGGTACAATGAGCAGTTCTTC
clone size: NA; V gene: TRBV11-2; D gene: TRBD2; J gene: TRBJ2-3; CDR3 protein: CASSLSGRADTQYF; CDR3 DNA: TGTGCCAGCAGCCTCAGCGGGAGGGCAGATACGCAGTATTTT
clone size: NA; V gene: TRBV28; D gene: TRBD1; J gene: TRBJ1-2; CDR3 protein: CASSLFGQEGNRANIYGYTF; CDR3 DNA: TGTGCCAGCAGTTTATTTGGACAGGAGGGGAACCGAGCTAACATCTATGGCTACACCTTC
clone size: few; V gene: TRBV4-3; D gene: NA; J gene: TRBJ2-5; CDR3 protein: CASSQDRGNQETQYF; CDR3 DNA: TGCGCCAGCAGCCAAGATAGGGGTAACCAAGAGACCCAGTACTTC
clone size: NA; V gene: TRBV5-4; D gene: NA; J gene: TRBJ2-5; CDR3 protein: CASSSGAQETQYF; CDR3 DNA: TGTGCCAGCAGCTCGGGAGCCCAAGAGACCCAGTACTTC
clone size: NA; V gene: TRBV2; D gene: TRBD1; J gene: TRBJ1-5; CDR3 protein: CASSEGGQGASQPQHF; CDR3 DNA: TGTGCCAGCAGTGAAGGTGGTCAGGGGGCAAGTCAGCCCCAGCATTTT
clone size: NA; V gene: TRBV3-1/TRBV3-2; D gene: NA; J gene: TRBJ1-5; CDR3 protein: CASSLSGTNNQPQHF; CDR3 DNA: TGTGCCAGCAGCCTGAGCGGGACTAACAATCAGCCCCAGCATTTT
clone size: NA; V gene: TRBV27; D gene: TRBD1; J gene: TRBJ1-6; CDR3 protein: CASTTGQGVRDSPLHF; CDR3 DNA: TGTGCCAGCACCACGGGCCAGGGGGTTAGAGATTCACCCCTCCACTTT